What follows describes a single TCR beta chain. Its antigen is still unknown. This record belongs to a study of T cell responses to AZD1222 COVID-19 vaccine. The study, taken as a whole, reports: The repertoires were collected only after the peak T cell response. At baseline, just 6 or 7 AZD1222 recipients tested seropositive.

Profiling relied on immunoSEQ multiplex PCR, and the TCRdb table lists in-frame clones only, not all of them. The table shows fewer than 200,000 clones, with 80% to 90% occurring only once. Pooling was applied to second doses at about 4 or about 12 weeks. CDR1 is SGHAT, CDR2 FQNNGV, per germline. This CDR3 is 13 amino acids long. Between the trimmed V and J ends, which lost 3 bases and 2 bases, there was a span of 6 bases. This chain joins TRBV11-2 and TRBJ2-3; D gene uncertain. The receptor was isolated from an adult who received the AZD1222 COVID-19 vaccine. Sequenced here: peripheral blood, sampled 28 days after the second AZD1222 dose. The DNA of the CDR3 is TGTGCCAGCAGCTTCCGGTACACAGATACGCAGTATTTT. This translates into CASSFRYTDTQYF.